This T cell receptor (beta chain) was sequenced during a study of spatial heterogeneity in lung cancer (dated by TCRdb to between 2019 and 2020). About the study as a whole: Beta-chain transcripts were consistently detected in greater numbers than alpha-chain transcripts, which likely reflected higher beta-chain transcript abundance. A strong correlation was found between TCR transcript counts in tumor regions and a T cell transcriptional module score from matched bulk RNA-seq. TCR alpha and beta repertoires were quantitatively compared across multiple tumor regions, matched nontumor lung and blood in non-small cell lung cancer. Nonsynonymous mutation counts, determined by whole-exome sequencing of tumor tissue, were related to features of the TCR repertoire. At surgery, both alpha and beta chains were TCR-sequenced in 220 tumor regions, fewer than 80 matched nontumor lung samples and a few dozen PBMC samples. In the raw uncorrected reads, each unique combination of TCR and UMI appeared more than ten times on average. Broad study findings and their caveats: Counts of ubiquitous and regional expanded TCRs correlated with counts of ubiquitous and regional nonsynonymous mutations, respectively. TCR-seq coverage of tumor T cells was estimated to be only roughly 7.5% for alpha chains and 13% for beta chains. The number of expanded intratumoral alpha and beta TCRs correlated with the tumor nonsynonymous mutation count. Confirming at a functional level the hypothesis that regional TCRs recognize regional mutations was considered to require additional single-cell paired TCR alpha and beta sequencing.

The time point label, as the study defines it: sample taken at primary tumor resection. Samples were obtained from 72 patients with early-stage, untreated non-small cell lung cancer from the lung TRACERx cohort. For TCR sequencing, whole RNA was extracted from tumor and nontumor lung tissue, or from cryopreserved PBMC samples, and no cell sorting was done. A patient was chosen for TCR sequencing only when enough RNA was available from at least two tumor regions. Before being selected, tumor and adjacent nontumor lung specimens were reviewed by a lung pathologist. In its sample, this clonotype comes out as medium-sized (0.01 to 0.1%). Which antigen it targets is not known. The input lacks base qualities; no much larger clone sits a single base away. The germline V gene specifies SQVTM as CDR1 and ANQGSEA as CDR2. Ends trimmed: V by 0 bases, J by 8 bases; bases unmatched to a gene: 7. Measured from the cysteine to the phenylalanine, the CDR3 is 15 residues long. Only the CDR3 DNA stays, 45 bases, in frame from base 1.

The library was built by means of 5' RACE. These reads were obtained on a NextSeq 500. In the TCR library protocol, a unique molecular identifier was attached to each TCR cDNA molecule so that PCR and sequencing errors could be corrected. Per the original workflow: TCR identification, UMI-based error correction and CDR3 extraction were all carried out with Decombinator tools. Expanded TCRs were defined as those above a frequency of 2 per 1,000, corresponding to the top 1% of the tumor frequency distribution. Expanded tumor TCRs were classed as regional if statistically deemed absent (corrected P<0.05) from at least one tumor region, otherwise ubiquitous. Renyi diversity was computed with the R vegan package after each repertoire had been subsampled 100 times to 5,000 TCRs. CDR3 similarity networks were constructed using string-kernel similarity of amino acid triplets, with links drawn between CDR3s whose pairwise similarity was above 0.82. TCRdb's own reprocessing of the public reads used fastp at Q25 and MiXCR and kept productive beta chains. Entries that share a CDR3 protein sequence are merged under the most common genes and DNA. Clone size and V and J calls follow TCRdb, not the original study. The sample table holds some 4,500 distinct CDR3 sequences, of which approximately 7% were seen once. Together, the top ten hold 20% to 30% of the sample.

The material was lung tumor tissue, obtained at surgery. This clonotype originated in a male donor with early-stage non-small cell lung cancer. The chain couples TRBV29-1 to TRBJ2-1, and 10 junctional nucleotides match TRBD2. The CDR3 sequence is CSVEDTTSGSDEQFF. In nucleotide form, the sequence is TGCAGCGTTGAAGATACGACTAGCGGGTCCGATGAGCAGTTCTTC.